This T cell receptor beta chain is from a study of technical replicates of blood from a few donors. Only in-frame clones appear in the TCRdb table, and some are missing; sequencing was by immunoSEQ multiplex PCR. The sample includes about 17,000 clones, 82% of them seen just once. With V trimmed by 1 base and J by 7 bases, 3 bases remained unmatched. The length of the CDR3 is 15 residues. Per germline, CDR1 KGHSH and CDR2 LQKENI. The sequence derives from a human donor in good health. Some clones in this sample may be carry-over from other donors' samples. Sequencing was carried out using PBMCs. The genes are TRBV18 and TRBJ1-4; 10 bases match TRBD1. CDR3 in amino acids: CASSPRQGAGEKLFF. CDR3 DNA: TGTGCCAGCTCACCACGACAGGGGGCAGGTGAAAAACTGTTTTTT.